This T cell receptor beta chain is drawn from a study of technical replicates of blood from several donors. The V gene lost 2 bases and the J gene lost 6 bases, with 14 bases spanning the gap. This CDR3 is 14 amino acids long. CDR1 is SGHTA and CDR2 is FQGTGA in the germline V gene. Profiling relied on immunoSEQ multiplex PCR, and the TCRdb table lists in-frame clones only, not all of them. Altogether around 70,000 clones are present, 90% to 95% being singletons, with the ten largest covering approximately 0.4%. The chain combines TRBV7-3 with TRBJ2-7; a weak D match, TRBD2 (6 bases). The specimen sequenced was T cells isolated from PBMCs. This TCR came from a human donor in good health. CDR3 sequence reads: CASSLGSGGGEQYF. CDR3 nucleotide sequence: TGTGCCAGCAGCTTAGGATCCGGGGGAGGCGAGCAGTACTTC.